A selection of T cell receptor beta chains follows, all from one sample in a study of T cells in localized non-small cell lung cancer. Profiling relied on immunoSEQ multiplex PCR, and the TCRdb table lists in-frame clones only, not all of them. This sample yields tens of thousands of clones, of which roughly 84% are seen a single time; under 1.5% belongs to the top ten. Here the sequenced sample was peripheral blood, taken before any cancer treatment. These TCRs come from a female donor of 60 years or more with stage I lung adenocarcinoma. The CDR3 runs from the conserved cysteine through the conserved F or W. A D gene is named only where the DNA matches it firmly. A row's size may be missing; if present it is once, few, many or a size class.

TRBD1	-	TRBV11-3	TRBJ1-6	CASSGRGTDNSPLHF	TGTGCCAGCAGCGGGAGAGGGACAGATAATTCACCCCTCCACTTT
TRBD1	few	TRBV9	TRBJ1-1	CASSVGPETGGTEAFF	TGTGCCAGCAGCGTAGGCCCGGAAACAGGGGGAACTGAAGCTTTCTTT
-	-	TRBV6-5	TRBJ2-7	CASSRDYEQYF	TGTGCCAGCAGCCGAGACTACGAGCAGTACTTC
TRBD1	-	TRBV18	TRBJ1-3	CASSLGTGAGNTIYF	TGTGCCAGCTCACTCGGGACAGGCGCTGGAAACACCATATATTTT
TRBD1	-	TRBV28	TRBJ2-7	CASSSTGGRGVTYEQYF	TGTGCCAGCAGTTCGACAGGGGGCAGGGGGGTCACCTACGAGCAGTACTTC
-	-	TRBV5-8	TRBJ1-4	CASSLGQATNEKLFF	TGTGCCAGCAGCTTGGGACAGGCAACTAATGAAAAACTGTTTTTT
-	-	TRBV5-1	TRBJ2-2	CASSFQSPAGELFF	TGCGCCAGCAGCTTTCAGTCCCCGGCCGGGGAGCTGTTTTTT
TRBD2	-	TRBV5-1	TRBJ2-1	CASSESPYSGGANYNEQFF	TGCGCCAGCAGCGAGAGCCCGTATAGCGGGGGGGCTAATTACAATGAGCAGTTCTTC
TRBD2	-	TRBV7-2	TRBJ2-5	CASSLGLAGQETQYF	TGTGCCAGCAGCTTAGGTCTAGCGGGGCAAGAGACCCAGTACTTC
TRBD1	-	TRBV10-3	TRBJ1-5	CASGTGPDSNQPQHF	TGTGCCAGCGGGACAGGGCCAGATAGCAATCAGCCCCAGCATTTT
TRBD1	-	TRBV19	TRBJ2-7	CASSMAGTGAYEQYF	TGTGCCAGTAGTATGGCGGGGACAGGGGCCTACGAGCAGTACTTC
-	-	TRBV19	TRBJ2-6	CASTPRSGANVLTF	TGTGCCAGTACACCCCGCTCTGGGGCCAACGTCCTGACTTTC
TRBD1	-	TRBV19	TRBJ1-5	CASSGTGNQPQHF	TGTGCCAGTAGCGGGACAGGCAATCAGCCCCAGCATTTT
TRBD2	-	TRBV9	TRBJ2-3	CASSPKAGGTDTQYF	TGTGCCAGCAGCCCAAAAGCGGGGGGCACAGATACGCAGTATTTT
-	-	TRBV11-2	TRBJ1-2	CASSGTNYGYTF	TGTGCCAGCAGCGGCACTAACTATGGCTACACCTTC
-	few	TRBV5-1	TRBJ2-5	CASSLAPHQETQYF	TGCGCCAGCAGCTTGGCCCCCCATCAAGAGACCCAGTACTTC
TRBD1	-	TRBV6-1	TRBJ1-1	CAAGNTGGEAFF	TGTGCCGCGGGAAATACAGGGGGCGAAGCTTTCTTT
-	-	TRBV11-3	TRBJ1-3	CASSDLARGVNTIYF	TGTGCCAGCAGCGACTTGGCCCGGGGGGTAAACACCATATATTTT
TRBD1	-	TRBV7-2	TRBJ1-1	CASSLVQGDTEAFF	TGTGCCAGCAGCTTAGTCCAGGGGGACACTGAAGCTTTCTTT
TRBD1	-	TRBV2	TRBJ1-6	CASTNLPGQSDNSPLHF	TGTGCCAGCACCAATCTACCGGGACAGTCCGATAATTCACCCCTCCACTTT
TRBD1	-	TRBV6-6	TRBJ1-2	CASSRQGAGYTF	TGTGCCAGTTCTAGACAGGGTGCGGGCTACACCTTC
-	-	TRBV6-6	TRBJ1-5	CASSLSGAGNQPQHF	TGTGCCAGCAGTTTATCGGGGGCAGGCAATCAGCCCCAGCATTTT
-	-	TRBV28	TRBJ2-5	CASSFSPSQETQYF	TGTGCCAGCAGTTTTTCGCCGTCACAAGAGACCCAGTACTTC
-	-	TRBV5-1	TRBJ2-5	CASSLAQETQYF	TGCGCCAGCAGCTTGGCCCAAGAGACCCAGTACTTC
-	-	TRBV5-8	TRBJ1-4	CASSFPREFSEKLFF	TGTGCCAGCAGCTTTCCCAGGGAATTTAGCGAAAAACTGTTTTTT
-	-	TRBV7-2	TRBJ2-1	CASRRPSLGDEQFF	TGTGCCAGCAGACGACCGTCCCTGGGGGATGAGCAGTTCTTC
-	-	TRBV19	TRBJ1-4	CASSRGRSNEKLFF	TGTGCCAGTAGTAGGGGCAGAAGCAATGAAAAACTGTTTTTT
TRBD1	-	TRBV18	TRBJ2-2	CASSPTAEGATGELFF	TGTGCCAGCTCACCAACAGCAGAGGGGGCCACCGGGGAGCTGTTTTTT
TRBD2	-	TRBV7-6	TRBJ2-7	CASSPRLAGAHEQYF	TGTGCCAGCAGCCCCAGGCTAGCGGGAGCCCACGAGCAGTACTTC
-	once	TRBV6-1	TRBJ1-1	CASSWEGLNTEAFF	TGTGCCAGCAGCTGGGAGGGACTGAACACTGAAGCTTTCTTT
-	once	TRBV14	TRBJ1-2	CASSRDGPAGYTF	TGTGCCAGCAGCCGGGACGGACCCGCCGGCTACACCTTC
TRBD2	-	TRBV6-5	TRBJ2-3	CASAGGPGGTDTQYF	TGTGCCTCAGCGGGGGGACCCGGTGGTACAGATACGCAGTATTTT
-	-	TRBV6-5	TRBJ1-2	CASSQLGSLGYGYTF	TGTGCCAGCAGTCAACTGGGTTCACTAGGCTATGGCTACACCTTC
-	once	TRBV18	TRBJ2-7	CASSPTKNDNEQYF	TGTGCCAGCTCACCGACAAAGAACGACAACGAGCAGTACTTC
-	-	TRBV7-3	TRBJ2-6	CASSLASGSGPGANVLTF	TGTGCCAGCAGCTTGGCCTCGGGTTCGGGGCCTGGGGCCAACGTCCTGACTTTC
-	-	TRBV7-9	TRBJ1-4	CASSLAQDNEKLFF	TGTGCCAGCAGCTTAGCGCAGGATAATGAAAAACTGTTTTTT
TRBD1	-	TRBV7-7	TRBJ1-2	CASSLRQGADYGYTF	TGTGCTAGCAGCTTAAGACAGGGGGCAGATTATGGCTACACCTTC
-	-	TRBV6-1	TRBJ1-2	CASSEGLYGYTF	TGTGCCAGCAGTGAAGGACTGTATGGCTACACCTTC
-	-	TRBV6-1	TRBJ1-1	CASREWTNTEAFF	TGTGCCAGCCGCGAGTGGACCAACACTGAAGCTTTCTTT